This T cell receptor beta chain came from a study of radiotherapy plus CTLA-4 blockade in lung cancer (dated by TCRdb to the late 2010s). About the investigation overall: Among enrolled patients, roughly 17% had an objective response and 31% reached disease control. On the study overall, not on this receptor specifically: TCR clones derived from tumors expanded in peripheral blood after treatment with radiotherapy and ipilimumab. The strongest predictors of response, as reported, were early dynamic changes in blood T cell clones along with a rise in serum interferon-beta after radiation.

The study tested focal radiation therapy combined with CTLA-4 blockade (ipilimumab) in patients with chemo-refractory metastatic non-small-cell lung cancer. This clone has a single count. Its antigen target is currently unknown. No much larger clonotype is one base removed from it; base qualities were not supplied. To prepare the library, the immunoSEQ multiplex PCR assay was applied. Entries here come from immuneACCESS through TCRdb and include only in-frame sequences with V and J called. Some clones fail to appear in such tables; in the studies checked, an unresolved V gene covers under half of the shortfall, and the cause of the remainder is unknown. The sample yields more than 50,000 clones; around 76% were counted once. The ten largest clones represent 2.9% of the sample. Based on the germline V gene, the CDR1 and CDR2 sequences are SNHLY and FYNNEI. The CDR3 contains 12 residues, cysteine and phenylalanine counted. Of the read, only the CDR3 DNA is kept; its 36 bases are in frame from base 1. Between the V and J ends, shortened by 4 bases and 0 bases respectively, the junction contains 4 bases.

The chain is encoded by TRBV2 joined to TRBJ2-7, with an unclear D gene assignment. This receptor was taken from a human donor with non-small cell lung cancer who had a complete response to radiotherapy plus ipilimumab. Sequencing used peripheral blood, obtained from a patient treated with radiotherapy plus ipilimumab. The CDR3 reads CASSAGSYEQYF. The sequenced DNA: TGTGCCAGCAGTGCCGGCTCCTACGAGCAGTACTTC.